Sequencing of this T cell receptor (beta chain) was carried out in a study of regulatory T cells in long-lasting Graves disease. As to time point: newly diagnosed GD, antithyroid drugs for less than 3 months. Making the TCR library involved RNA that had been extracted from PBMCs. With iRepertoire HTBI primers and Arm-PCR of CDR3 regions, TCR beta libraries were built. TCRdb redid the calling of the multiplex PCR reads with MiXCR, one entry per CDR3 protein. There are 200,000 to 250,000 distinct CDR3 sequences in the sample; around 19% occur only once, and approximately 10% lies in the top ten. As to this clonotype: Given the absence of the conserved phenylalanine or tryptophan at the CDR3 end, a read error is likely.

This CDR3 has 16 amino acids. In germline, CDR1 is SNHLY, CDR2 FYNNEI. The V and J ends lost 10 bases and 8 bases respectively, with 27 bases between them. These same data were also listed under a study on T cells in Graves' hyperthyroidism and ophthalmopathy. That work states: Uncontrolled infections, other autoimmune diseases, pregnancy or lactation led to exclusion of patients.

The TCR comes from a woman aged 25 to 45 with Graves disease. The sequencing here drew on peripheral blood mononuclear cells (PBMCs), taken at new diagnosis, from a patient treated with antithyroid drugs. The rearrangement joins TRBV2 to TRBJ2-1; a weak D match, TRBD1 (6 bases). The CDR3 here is CANSPEEDSQYHEQFL. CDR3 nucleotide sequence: TGTGCCAACTCACCCGAAGAGGACAGTCAGTATCATGAGCAGTTCTTA.